This entry describes one T cell receptor (beta chain). Its antigen is currently unknown. The sample comes from a study of early T cells in non-severe SARS-CoV-2 infection. Study-level background: Sequencing targeted bulk RNA from unsorted whole blood, leaving chains unpaired.

Germline loops: CDR1 KGHSH, CDR2 LQKENI. Trimming took 1 base from V and 0 from J, leaving 11 bases between them. The CDR3 has 16 amino acids. Each cDNA molecule carried a unique molecular identifier. TCRdb ran MiXCR on the 5' RACE reads and lists one entry per CDR3 protein. The top ten clones hold roughly 1.2% of a sample with just over 60,000 distinct CDR3 sequences, approximately 10% of them seen once. Study-level findings and limits: The VDJdb matching leaned toward anti-spike CD8 responses and overlooked private and CD4 specificities.

This TCR came from an adult who was a healthcare worker with PCR-confirmed SARS-CoV-2 infection or an uninfected control (not recorded which). The sequencing input was whole blood. This rearrangement joins TRBV18 to TRBJ2-3; a weak D match, TRBD1 (5 bases). CDR3 residues: CASSPLDSSSTDTQYF. The CDR3 coding sequence is TGTGCCAGCTCACCACTCGACAGTTCTAGCACAGATACGCAGTATTTT. Supplemented by reference TRBV18 and TRBJ2-3, the full variable domain reads NAGVMQNPRHLVRRRGQEARLRCSPMKGHSHVYWYRQLPEEGLKFMVYLQKENIIDESGMPKERFSAEFPKEGPSILRIQQVVRGDSAAYFCASSPLDSSSTDTQYFGPGTRLTVL.